This record covers a single TCR beta chain. Its antigen remains unidentified. This sample was included in a study of shared clonotypes between healthy human individuals. Study-level results: Unshared clonotypes carried lower generation probabilities than those common to all four donors. Some naive CD4 clonotypes, roughly 4.7%, turned up in common across a handful of donors.

With 8 bases clipped from V and 3 bases from J, the junction kept 12 bases outside the gene matches. The CDR3 runs 16 residues. Germline CDR1 SNHLY, CDR2 FYNNEI. Produced via immunoSEQ multiplex PCR; TCRdb's table is partial and in-frame only. Of around 940,000 clones listed, 60% to 85% are singletons. Sequencing used memory CD4+ T cells sorted from blood. The subset here: CD45RA-negative fraction. The sequence derives from a man younger than 35 in good health. The chain links TRBV2 to TRBJ1-5, with TRBD1 matching over 8 bases. CDR3: CASAASRGLNNQPQHF. The CDR3 DNA is TGTGCCAGCGCGGCGTCCAGGGGGCTAAACAATCAGCCCCAGCATTTT.